This T cell receptor (beta chain) came from a study of cytomegalovirus exposure and HLA in healthy donors. Study results and caveats: The study designated 150 or so TCR beta chains cytomegalovirus-associated.

PCR primers comprised 60 Vbeta and 13 Jbeta primers. Method: immunoSEQ multiplex PCR; TCRdb's copy keeps in-frame clones and lacks some. The sample includes some 150,000 clones, around 81% of them seen just once. CDR3 length equals 18 residues. Comment on this clone: The antigen is unknown.

The sequence came from a man aged 50 to 60 in good health and CMV-seronegative. The rearrangement uses TRBV21-1 and TRBJ2-7; the DNA was not used to check the table's D call, TRBD2. TRBV21-1 is annotated as a pseudogene. Sequenced sample: PBMCs. The CDR3 protein is CASSNNRLAGEWCHEQYF. The CDR3 nucleotides are TGTGCCAGCAGCAATAATCGACTAGCGGGAGAATGGTGCCACGAGCAGTACTTC.